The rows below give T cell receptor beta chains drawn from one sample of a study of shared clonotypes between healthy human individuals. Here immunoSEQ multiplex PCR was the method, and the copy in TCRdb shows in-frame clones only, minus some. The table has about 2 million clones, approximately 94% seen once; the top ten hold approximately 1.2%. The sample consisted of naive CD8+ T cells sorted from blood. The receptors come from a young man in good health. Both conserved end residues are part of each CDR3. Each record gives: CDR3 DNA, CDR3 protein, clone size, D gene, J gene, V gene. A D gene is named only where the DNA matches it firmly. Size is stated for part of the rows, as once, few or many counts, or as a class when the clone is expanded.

CDR3 DNA: TGTGCCAGCAGCCTCCCCCGGCTACGGGAGGAGCAGTTCTTC
CDR3 protein: CASSLPRLREEQFF
clone size: NA
D gene: NA
J gene: TRBJ2-1
V gene: TRBV7-2

CDR3 DNA: TGTGCCAGCAGCTTATGGTTACCCTATGGCTACACCTTC
CDR3 protein: CASSLWLPYGYTF
clone size: NA
D gene: NA
J gene: TRBJ1-2
V gene: TRBV7-2

CDR3 DNA: TGTGCCAGCAGCCAAGGTGGGGTCGGGCAGCCCCAGCATTTT
CDR3 protein: CASSQGGVGQPQHF
clone size: once
D gene: NA
J gene: TRBJ1-5
V gene: TRBV6-5

CDR3 DNA: TGTGCCAGCAGAGGGGCAAATAGCAATCAGCCCCAGCATTTT
CDR3 protein: CASRGANSNQPQHF
clone size: once
D gene: NA
J gene: TRBJ1-5
V gene: TRBV6-1

CDR3 DNA: TGTGCCAGCAGTGACGGGAGCCCCACAGATACGCAGTATTTT
CDR3 protein: CASSDGSPTDTQYF
clone size: NA
D gene: NA
J gene: TRBJ2-3
V gene: TRBV2

CDR3 DNA: TGTGCCAGCAGCCAATGGACAGGGGCAGACTATGGCTACACCTTC
CDR3 protein: CASSQWTGADYGYTF
clone size: NA
D gene: TRBD1
J gene: TRBJ1-2
V gene: TRBV7-2

CDR3 DNA: TGTGCCTGGTTGGGCTTAGCGGGGGCAACAGATACGCAGTATTTT
CDR3 protein: CAWLGLAGATDTQYF
clone size: NA
D gene: TRBD2
J gene: TRBJ2-3
V gene: TRBV30

CDR3 DNA: TGCGCCAGCAGTGGGGGGGACACCTACTCCTACGAGCAGTACTTC
CDR3 protein: CASSGGDTYSYEQYF
clone size: NA
D gene: NA
J gene: TRBJ2-7
V gene: TRBV10-1

CDR3 DNA: TGTGCCAGCAGCTGGGGGAGGGGCAGCGGTCAGCCCCAGCATTTT
CDR3 protein: CASSWGRGSGQPQHF
clone size: NA
D gene: NA
J gene: TRBJ1-5
V gene: TRBV27

CDR3 DNA: TGTGCCAGCAGCTCTTGGGGGATAAATGAAAAACTGTTTTTT
CDR3 protein: CASSSWGINEKLFF
clone size: NA
D gene: NA
J gene: TRBJ1-4
V gene: TRBV7-9

CDR3 DNA: TGTGCCGCGGGGGGGCCCCGCAATGAGCAGTTCTTC
CDR3 protein: CAAGGPRNEQFF
clone size: once
D gene: TRBD2
J gene: TRBJ2-1
V gene: TRBV6-5

CDR3 DNA: TGTGCCAGTAGTACGGGACAGGGCCTCTTCAATCAGCCCCAGCATTTT
CDR3 protein: CASSTGQGLFNQPQHF
clone size: once
D gene: TRBD1
J gene: TRBJ1-5
V gene: TRBV19

CDR3 DNA: TGTGCCAGCAGCTTGGGACTAGCGGGATTCTACAATGAGCAGTTCTTC
CDR3 protein: CASSLGLAGFYNEQFF
clone size: NA
D gene: TRBD2
J gene: TRBJ2-1
V gene: TRBV5-6

CDR3 DNA: TGTGCCAGCAGCCAAGCGCGTGTGTGGGAGAACACCGGGGAGCTGTTTTTT
CDR3 protein: CASSQARVWENTGELFF
clone size: NA
D gene: NA
J gene: TRBJ2-2
V gene: TRBV14

CDR3 DNA: TGCGCCAGCAGCTTGGGAGACGTCTCCTACAATGAGCAGTTCTTC
CDR3 protein: CASSLGDVSYNEQFF
clone size: NA
D gene: NA
J gene: TRBJ2-1
V gene: TRBV5-1

CDR3 DNA: TGTGCCAGTAGTATAGACCCGGGACAGGGGGTTTACGAGCAGTACTTC
CDR3 protein: CASSIDPGQGVYEQYF
clone size: once
D gene: TRBD1
J gene: TRBJ2-7
V gene: TRBV19

CDR3 DNA: TGTGCCTGGAGTTCCAGGGGCGGGGAAGAGACCCAGTACTTC
CDR3 protein: CAWSSRGGEETQYF
clone size: NA
D gene: NA
J gene: TRBJ2-5
V gene: TRBV30

CDR3 DNA: TGTGCCAGCAGTCCATACCTGGGGCTGGATGAGCAGTTCTTC
CDR3 protein: CASSPYLGLDEQFF
clone size: NA
D gene: NA
J gene: TRBJ2-1
V gene: TRBV6-6

CDR3 DNA: TGTGCCAGCAGTCCCGGGCCCTACGAGCAGTACTTC
CDR3 protein: CASSPGPYEQYF
clone size: NA
D gene: NA
J gene: TRBJ2-7
V gene: TRBV13

CDR3 DNA: TGTGCCAGCAGTGAGGGGACAGGGTTTAATCAGCCCCAGCATTTT
CDR3 protein: CASSEGTGFNQPQHF
clone size: NA
D gene: TRBD1
J gene: TRBJ1-5
V gene: TRBV6-1

CDR3 DNA: TGCAGCGTTGAGGGGATAGCCAAAAACATTCAGTACTTC
CDR3 protein: CSVEGIAKNIQYF
clone size: NA
D gene: NA
J gene: TRBJ2-4
V gene: TRBV29-1

CDR3 DNA: TGCAGCGTTTGGACTGACTCCTGGGAGCAGTACTTC
CDR3 protein: CSVWTDSWEQYF
clone size: once
D gene: NA
J gene: TRBJ2-7
V gene: TRBV29-1

CDR3 DNA: TGCGCCAGCAGCTTAGACAGGGACCATCAGCCCCAGCATTTT
CDR3 protein: CASSLDRDHQPQHF
clone size: NA
D gene: TRBD1
J gene: TRBJ1-5
V gene: TRBV4-1

CDR3 DNA: TGTGCCAGCAGTTTAGGTAGCAGGAACACTGAAGCTTTCTTT
CDR3 protein: CASSLGSRNTEAFF
clone size: NA
D gene: NA
J gene: TRBJ1-1
V gene: TRBV28

CDR3 DNA: TGTGCCAGCAGTGAGGAAGGACTCCTCTATGGCTACACCTTC
CDR3 protein: CASSEEGLLYGYTF
clone size: NA
D gene: NA
J gene: TRBJ1-2
V gene: TRBV2

CDR3 DNA: TGTGCCAGCGGACTAGAAACCGATGAGCAGTTCTTC
CDR3 protein: CASGLETDEQFF
clone size: NA
D gene: TRBD2
J gene: TRBJ2-1
V gene: TRBV25-1

CDR3 DNA: TGCAGCGTTCCTCCGGAGGGCGCAGAGACCCAGTACTTC
CDR3 protein: CSVPPEGAETQYF
clone size: NA
D gene: NA
J gene: TRBJ2-5
V gene: TRBV29-1

CDR3 DNA: TGTGCCAGCAGCTTAGGAGTAACAACCTACGAGCAGTACTTC
CDR3 protein: CASSLGVTTYEQYF
clone size: NA
D gene: NA
J gene: TRBJ2-7
V gene: TRBV7-9

CDR3 DNA: TGTGCCAGCAGTTTATTTGGATGGTACGAGCAGTACTTC
CDR3 protein: CASSLFGWYEQYF
clone size: NA
D gene: NA
J gene: TRBJ2-7
V gene: TRBV27

CDR3 DNA: TGCAGCGTTGAACAGACGAACACCGGGGAGCTGTTTTTT
CDR3 protein: CSVEQTNTGELFF
clone size: NA
D gene: NA
J gene: TRBJ2-2
V gene: TRBV29-1

CDR3 DNA: TGTGCCAGCAGCTTGGGACAGCCGAGCTCCTACGAGCAGTACTTC
CDR3 protein: CASSLGQPSSYEQYF
clone size: NA
D gene: TRBD1
J gene: TRBJ2-7
V gene: TRBV7-9

CDR3 DNA: TGCGCCAGCAGCCAAGGAGGGGAAGGGACAGCTGAAGCTTTCTTT
CDR3 protein: CASSQGGEGTAEAFF
clone size: NA
D gene: TRBD1
J gene: TRBJ1-1
V gene: TRBV4-3

CDR3 DNA: TGCGCCAGCAGCCCGACAGGGGACGTCAACGAGCAGTACTTC
CDR3 protein: CASSPTGDVNEQYF
clone size: NA
D gene: TRBD1
J gene: TRBJ2-7
V gene: TRBV5-1

CDR3 DNA: TGCGCCAGCAGCCACAGACTAGCGGGGGACAATGAGCAGTTCTTC
CDR3 protein: CASSHRLAGDNEQFF
clone size: NA
D gene: TRBD2
J gene: TRBJ2-1
V gene: TRBV4-1

CDR3 DNA: TGTGCCTGGAGTTTGGGGGGCCTTTACGGCTACACCTTC
CDR3 protein: CAWSLGGLYGYTF
clone size: NA
D gene: NA
J gene: TRBJ1-2
V gene: TRBV30

CDR3 DNA: TGTGCCAGCCTAGAGCCCGGGACATTAGTCCGGAATGAGCAGTTCTTC
CDR3 protein: CASLEPGTLVRNEQFF
clone size: once
D gene: NA
J gene: TRBJ2-1
V gene: TRBV2

CDR3 DNA: TGTGCCAGCAAGGCGGGTGGTTCCTACGAGCAGTACTTC
CDR3 protein: CASKAGGSYEQYF
clone size: NA
D gene: NA
J gene: TRBJ2-7
V gene: TRBV11-2

CDR3 DNA: TGTGCCAGCAGCTTCGGGACAGGTCACTACGAGCAGTACTTC
CDR3 protein: CASSFGTGHYEQYF
clone size: NA
D gene: TRBD1
J gene: TRBJ2-7
V gene: TRBV5-8

CDR3 DNA: TGTGCCAGCAGCCCCCTGCTAGCGGGATCGGGTGAGCAGTTCTTC
CDR3 protein: CASSPLLAGSGEQFF
clone size: once
D gene: TRBD2
J gene: TRBJ2-1
V gene: TRBV7-9

CDR3 DNA: TGTGCCAGTAGTGCCCGGACTAGCGGGCAAGAGACCCAGTACTTC
CDR3 protein: CASSARTSGQETQYF
clone size: NA
D gene: TRBD2
J gene: TRBJ2-5
V gene: TRBV19

CDR3 DNA: TGCACCAGCAGCCAAGATACGGGGAAAAGGGTAGGCTCCTACGAGCAGTACTTC
CDR3 protein: CTSSQDTGKRVGSYEQYF
clone size: NA
D gene: NA
J gene: TRBJ2-7
V gene: TRBV1